One and the same sample provided the 5 T cell receptor beta chains below, sequenced in a study of T cell clonotyping in hematopoietic cell transplantation. Profiling relied on immunoSEQ multiplex PCR, and the TCRdb table lists in-frame clones only, not all of them. Of 15,000 to 20,000 clones in the sample, 80% to 95% were seen once. The sequencing input was peripheral blood mononuclear cells. Source of these receptors: a man in his forties or fifties in good health. Some clones in this sample may be carry-over from other donors' samples.

The chain couples TRBV9 to TRBJ1-2; 7 bases line up with TRBD1. CDR1 and CDR2 from the germline V gene are SGDLS and YYNGEE. Unmatched junction bases numbered 20, after V lost 3 bases and J lost 6 bases. CDR3 length: 18 amino acids. This CDR3 is CASSASWEAGGFLDGYTF. DNA of the CDR3: TGTGCCAGCAGCGCCTCCTGGGAGGCAGGGGGTTTTTTGGATGGCTACACCTTC. Together with reference TRBV9 and TRBJ1-2, the CDR3 gives the full variable domain: DSGVTQTPKHLITATGQRVTLRCSPRSGDLSVYWYQQSLDQGLQFLIQYYNGEERAKGNILERFSAQQFPDLHSELNLSSLELGDSALYFCASSASWEAGGFLDGYTFGSGTRLTVV.

The chain recombines TRBV30 with TRBJ2-2; D is unclear. CDR3 length: 15 amino acids. The V and J ends lost 0 bases and 4 bases respectively, with 12 bases between them. Germline V CDR1 and CDR2: GTSNPN, SVGIG (reference sequence). The CDR3 bases are TGTGCCTGGAGTGTAGGGTCAACCGGCACCGGGGAGCTGTTTTTT. As protein: CAWSVGSTGTGELFF.

In its sample, this clone was seen once. J is TRBJ1-5 and V is TRBV6-6; D ambiguous. V was shortened by 0 bases and J by 2 bases, with 11 bases between the two germline ends. Germline assignment: CDR1 MNHNY and CDR2 SVGAGI (reference sequence). CDR3 size: 16 residues. The CDR3 here is CASSYSTGIRNQPQHF. In DNA form, the CDR3 reads TGTGCCAGCAGTTACTCGACTGGGATTCGCAATCAGCCCCAGCATTTT.

The J gene is TRBJ2-5, the V gene TRBV19; tentative D call: TRBD2 (6 bases). The germline gives CDR1 LNHDA, CDR2 SQIVND (reference sequence). The CDR3 sequence is 15 residues long. The V gene lost 5 bases and the J gene lost 5 bases, with 18 bases spanning the gap. The DNA for the CDR3 is TGTGCCAGTAGTTATTGGGCCGGGACTCCGGAGACCCAGTACTTC. Encoded protein: CASSYWAGTPETQYF.

This clone was recorded once. The rearrangement joins TRBV10-3 to TRBJ2-7; D remains unclear. This CDR3 is 14 amino acids long. V gave up 10 bases and J gave up 2 bases, with 18 bases separating them. Germline-derived CDR1 and CDR2 are ENHRY and SYGVKD. The CDR3 DNA reads TGTGCCACCAAACCCGCCTCTGCGGCCTACGAGCAGTACTTC. It encodes CATKPASAAYEQYF.